This T cell receptor beta chain appears in the sequencing data of a study of blood T cell repertoires in COVID-19. Overall study context: There were acute and convalescent COVID-19 samples, and they came from the United States, Italy and Spain. Sources were T cells, B-cell-depleted T cells, or PBMCs; the material itself was cDNA or gDNA.

Authors' analysis steps: Estimation of nucleated cell counts relied on the amplification of reference gene primers. Assay: immunoSEQ multiplex PCR; the TCRdb copy retains only in-frame clones and omits some. The V and J calls and the clone size are those of that table, but D and trimming were determined from the DNA. This repertoire shows 150,000 to 200,000 clones, 70% to 90% found once; its top ten account for around 3%. The CDR3 is 14 amino acids. V shed 4 bases and J shed 3 bases, with 12 bases lying between them. Germline V gives CDR1 SEHNR, CDR2 FQNEAQ (reference sequence). Source material: peripheral blood. The rearrangement links TRBV7-9 to TRBJ1-2; D is unclear. The TCR was taken from a man aged 60 to 69 with acute or convalescent COVID-19. This CDR3 is CASSSAGEYYGYTF. In nucleotides, the CDR3 is TGTGCCAGCAGCTCGGCTGGAGAATACTATGGCTACACCTTC.